One T cell receptor beta chain is described in this entry. The target antigen is unknown. This specimen belongs to a study of shared clonotypes between healthy human individuals. Findings and limits, study-wide: A reduction in generation probabilities was seen for non-shared clonotypes relative to those shared by all four donors. Sequencing depth was predicted to influence how clonotypes are shared among donors.

CD45RO-negative CD8 cells positively selected for CCR7 made up the naive population, which excluded terminally differentiated effector memory CD45RA+ cells. It was about 190 ng DNA, some 30,000 T cell genomes, that sorted-subset replicate PCRs used. The method was immunoSEQ multiplex PCR; TCRdb's version includes in-frame clones alone and lacks a portion of them. Here the sample spans 2 million to 2.5 million clones, about 95% being singletons. V was clipped by 4 bases and J by 2 bases, with 20 bases between them. Germline V gives CDR1 SGDLS, CDR2 YYNGEE. The CDR3 loop spans 17 amino acids. The source material was naive CD8+ T cells sorted from blood. This clonotype was obtained from a young man in good health. The chain has TRBV9 and TRBJ2-3, with D possibly being TRBD1 (5 bases). The CDR3 is CASSPNLDTYSTDTQYF. The CDR3 region has the DNA TGTGCCAGCAGCCCTAACCTGGACACCTACTCCACAGATACGCAGTATTTT.